The T cell receptor (beta chain) described here comes from a study of T cell repertoires in cytomegalovirus infection. General study findings and limits: Predominance within the ex vivo response was attributable to HLA-C-restricted CMV-specific TCR beta clonotypes.

This clonotype was seen a handful of times. Its matching antigen is unknown. MiXCR, applied by TCRdb to the reads, yields one record per CDR3 protein. The top ten clones hold 7.5% to 9% of a sample with roughly 600,000 distinct CDR3 sequences, 24% of them seen once. Germline V CDR1 and CDR2: SEHNR, FQNEAQ (reference sequence). This CDR3 region has 12 residues. Between the trimmed V and J ends, which lost 0 bases and 6 bases, there was a span of 5 bases. This chain joins TRBV7-9 and TRBJ1-1; D not resolved. The sequence derives from a human donor in good health (CMV status not recorded). Some clones in this sample may be carry-over from other donors' samples. Specimen: CD8+ T cells from PBMCs. CDR3 amino acids: CASSLAASEAFF. For the CDR3, the DNA is TGTGCCAGCAGCTTAGCGGCCTCTGAAGCTTTCTTT.